Following are 17 T cell receptor beta chains from one sample sequenced in a study of blood T cell repertoires in COVID-19. Measured with immunoSEQ multiplex PCR; TCRdb has only the in-frame clones, and not every one. The sample has about 98,000 clones, over 70% seen once. The sample taken for sequencing was peripheral blood. All receptors derive from a man aged 60 to 69 with acute or convalescent COVID-19.

The rearrangement uses TRBV19 and TRBJ2-2, with 13 bases fitting TRBD2. CDR3 size: 21 residues. The V gene end was trimmed by 6 bases and the J gene end by 3 bases; junction bases not matched to a gene: 19. Germline loops: CDR1 LNHDA, CDR2 SQIVND (reference sequence). CDR3 residues: CASRRMRRTSGSWIDTGELFF. CDR3 nucleotides: TGTGCCAGTAGGAGGATGAGGAGGACTAGCGGGAGTTGGATAGACACCGGGGAGCTGTTTTTT. The complete variable domain, with remaining parts taken from reference TRBV19 and TRBJ2-2, reads DGGITQSPKYLFRKEGQNVTLSCEQNLNHDAMYWYRQDPGQGLRLIYYSQIVNDFQKGDIAEGYSVSREKKESFPLTVTSAQKNPTAFYLCASRRMRRTSGSWIDTGELFFGEGSRLTVL.

This chain connects TRBV9 to TRBJ2-7, with 8 bases fitting TRBD2. CDR3 length: 17 amino acids. V lost 0 bases and J lost 0; bases outside the gene matches: 8. Germline assignment: CDR1 SGDLS and CDR2 YYNGEE. The CDR3 sequence is CASSVGPAAGGSYEQYF. CDR3 DNA: TGTGCCAGCAGCGTAGGGCCTGCGGCGGGGGGCTCCTACGAGCAGTACTTC.

The chain links TRBV6-2 or TRBV6-3 to TRBJ1-5; TRBD1 might be the D (6 bases). Germline V gives CDR1 MNHEY, CDR2 SVGEGT. Trimming cost V 5 bases and J 7 bases, with 18 bases left between them. The CDR3 contains 15 residues. CDR3 in DNA: TGTGCCAGCAGTACGCCCCAGACGACAGGACAGCCCCAGCATTTT. Its translation: CASSTPQTTGQPQHF.

By sample share, this clone is medium-sized. V is TRBV24-1 and J is TRBJ2-1, with 8 bases fitting TRBD1. The length of the CDR3 is 14 residues. After removal of 4 bases from V and 5 bases from J, the junction contained 3 bases not matched to a gene. CDR1 and CDR2 from the germline V gene are KGHDR and SFDVKD. CDR3 sequence reads: CATSDQGAHNEQFF. The DNA of the CDR3 is TGTGCCACCAGTGACCAGGGGGCGCACAATGAGCAGTTCTTC.

This clone appeared a few times. The gene calls are TRBV2 and TRBJ2-3; D ambiguous. Germline V gene data show CDR1 as SNHLY and CDR2 as FYNNEI. This CDR3 comprises 13 residues. Deletions cut 5 bases from V and 2 bases from J, with 8 bases between. CDR3 sequence (DNA): TGTGCCAGCAGTTTAGAAAACACAGATACGCAGTATTTT. Encoded protein: CASSLENTDTQYF. The entire variable domain, with the rest obtained from reference TRBV2 and TRBJ2-3, is as follows: EPEVTQTPSHQVTQMGQEVILRCVPISNHLYFYWYRQILGQKVEFLVSFYNNEISEKSEIFDDQFSVERPDGSNFTLKIRSTKLEDSAMYFCASSLENTDTQYFGPGTRLTVL.

This chain uses TRBV2 with TRBJ2-7, with a weak D call TRBD2 (7 bases). The length of the CDR3 is 15 residues. V lost 1 base and J 3 bases, leaving 13 bases between the germline ends. Germline values: CDR1 SNHLY, CDR2 FYNNEI. In nucleotides, the CDR3 is TGTGCCAGCAGTGAAGGCGCAGGGGAGGGCTACGAGCAGTACGTC. This gives the protein CASSEGAGEGYEQYV.

This sequence joins TRBV3-1 (or the pseudogene TRBV3-2) and TRBJ1-5; possible D gene TRBD1, 6 bases. Germline V gene lookup returns CDR1 LGHDT and CDR2 YNNKEL (reference sequence). Trimming stripped 4 bases from V and 2 bases from J, with 15 bases between. CDR3 length: 16 amino acids. The CDR3 DNA is TGTGCCAGCAGCCCGAGACAGGACGGGGGCAATCAGCCCCAGCATTTT. Protein: CASSPRQDGGNQPQHF.

This chain links TRBV5-8 with TRBJ2-3; 12 nucleotides agree with TRBD2. The CDR3 has 16 amino acids. V lost 4 bases and J lost 2; bases outside the gene matches: 5. Germline CDR1 is SGHTS and CDR2 is YDEGEE. Written as DNA, the CDR3 is TGTGCCAGCAGCCTTGGGACTAGCGGGCACACAGATACGCAGTATTTT. Its translation is CASSLGTSGHTDTQYF.

This clone was picked up a small number of times. The V gene is TRBV19, the J gene TRBJ2-1; TRBD1 agrees at 8 bases. Germline V gene data show CDR1 as LNHDA and CDR2 as SQIVND (reference sequence). V lost 11 bases to trimming and J lost 9 bases; unmatched junction nucleotides: 6. CDR3 size: 11 residues. CDR3 region: CAPRGHGEQFF. The CDR3 nucleotides read TGTGCCCCCAGGGGGCACGGTGAGCAGTTCTTC.

The J gene is TRBJ2-1, the V gene TRBV5-1; 9 positions match TRBD1. CDR1 SGHRS and CDR2 YFSETQ come from the germline V gene. With V trimmed by 1 base and J by 5 bases, 1 base remained unmatched. CDR3 length equals 14 residues. CDR3 DNA: TGCGCCAGCAGCTTGTGGGACAGGGACAATGAGCAGTTCTTC. Translation gives CASSLWDRDNEQFF. Full variable domain (remainder filled in from reference TRBV5-1 and TRBJ2-1): KAGVTQTPRYLIKTRGQQVTLSCSPISGHRSVSWYQQTPGQGLQFLFEYFSETQRNKGNFPGRFSGRQFSNSRSEMNVSTLELGDSALYLCASSLWDRDNEQFFGPGTRLTVL.

The J gene is TRBJ2-1, the V gene TRBV7-3; a weak D match, TRBD2 (7 bases). The germline V gene encodes CDR1 SGHTA and CDR2 FQGTGA. This CDR3 contains 16 residues. V shed 5 bases and J shed 10 bases, with 24 bases lying between them. CDR3 nucleotide sequence: TGTGCCAGCAGCCCACCCGGAGGGGGGGGGCGACGGGAGCAGTTCTTC. Translating gives CASSPPGGGGRREQFF.

The chain carries TRBV6-5 and TRBJ2-1, with no clear D. The CDR3 is made up of 13 amino acids. Between the trimmed V and J ends, which lost 8 bases and 7 bases, there was a span of 15 bases. Germline-derived CDR1 and CDR2 are MNHEY and SVGAGI. The CDR3 coding sequence is TGTGCCAGCGTTACGCGGCCCCGGAATGAGCAGTTCTTC. Its translation: CASVTRPRNEQFF.

This clone was seen once. The chain employs TRBV27 and TRBJ1-1; D is possibly TRBD1 (5 bases). The V end lost 7 bases, the J end lost 4 bases, and 13 bases lay between the germline ends. The CDR3 totals 13 residues. Germline V gives CDR1 MNHEY, CDR2 SMNVEV (reference sequence). CDR3 nucleotide sequence: TGTGCCAGCACTCTGGGGGGGTCCACTGAAGCTTTCTTT. Protein product: CASTLGGSTEAFF.

The J gene is TRBJ1-1, the V gene TRBV5-7; 11 bases map to TRBD1. TRBV5-7 is classed as an ORF, of uncertain function. The trim removed 4 bases at V and 3 bases at J, leaving 5 bases unmatched. The CDR3 runs to 15 residues. The CDR3 bases are TGTGCCAGCAGCCCCGGGACAGGGGGGGACACTGAAGCTTTCTTT. Translated: CASSPGTGGDTEAFF.

The J gene is TRBJ1-5, the V gene TRBV9; a possible D gene is TRBD1 (6 bases). The V end lost 0 bases, the J end lost 4 bases, and 8 bases lay between the germline ends. Germline V gene data show CDR1 as SGDLS and CDR2 as YYNGEE. This CDR3 region has 14 residues. Here the CDR3 DNA reads TGTGCCAGCAGCGTAGGGACAGTGAATCAGCCCCAGCATTTT. It yields the protein CASSVGTVNQPQHF.

This chain uses TRBV19 with TRBJ2-3; tentatively, D is TRBD1 (5 bases). The CDR3 has 19 residues. V dropped 4 bases and J dropped 7 bases, with 30 bases sitting between them. Germline CDR1 and CDR2: LNHDA and SQIVND (reference sequence). The CDR3 loop reads CASSTSHSLGATGLYTQYF. Here the CDR3 DNA reads TGTGCCAGTAGTACCTCCCATTCCCTTGGGGCCACCGGCTTGTATACGCAGTATTTT.

This chain uses TRBV19 with TRBJ2-7; 9 positions match TRBD1. Trimming cost V 4 bases and J 4 bases; bases outside gene matches: 8. This CDR3 contains 15 residues. Looked up from germline, CDR1 is LNHDA and CDR2 is SQIVND (reference sequence). CDR3 nucleotides: TGTGCCAGTAGTACCAGCACAGGGGGCCCATACGAGCAGTACGTC. Its protein product is CASSTSTGGPYEQYV.